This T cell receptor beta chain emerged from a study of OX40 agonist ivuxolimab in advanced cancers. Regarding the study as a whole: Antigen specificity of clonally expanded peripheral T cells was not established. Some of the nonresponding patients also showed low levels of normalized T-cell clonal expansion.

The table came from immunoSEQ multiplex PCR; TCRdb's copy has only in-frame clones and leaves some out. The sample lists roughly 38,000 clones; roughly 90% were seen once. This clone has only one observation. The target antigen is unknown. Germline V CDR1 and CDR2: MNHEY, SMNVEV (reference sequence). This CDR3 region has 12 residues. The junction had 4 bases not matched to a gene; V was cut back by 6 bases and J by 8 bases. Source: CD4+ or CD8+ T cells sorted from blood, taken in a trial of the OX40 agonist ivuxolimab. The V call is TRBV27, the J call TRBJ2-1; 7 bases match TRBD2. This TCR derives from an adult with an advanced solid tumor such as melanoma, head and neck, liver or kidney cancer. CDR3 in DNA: TGTGCCAGCAGGACTAGCAACTATGAGCAGTTCTTC. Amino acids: CASRTSNYEQFF.